Sequencing of this T cell receptor (beta chain) was carried out in a study of T cells in narcolepsy. Study in general: Donors had narcolepsy type 1 or type 2, or were healthy controls. Study-wide points: HCRT-specific and TRIB2-specific autoreactive clonotypes appeared among same-patient CSF and blood CD4+ clonotypes.

Clones were sequenced by immunoSEQ multiplex PCR, and TCRdb holds only the in-frame ones, with some missing. The table lists fewer than 40,000 clones, under 85% of them singletons. With respect to this clone: Its target is not known.

The V end was cut by 2 bases, the J end by 3 bases, with 14 bases between. This CDR3 has 16 amino acids. Per the germline V gene, CDR1 is MDHEN and CDR2 is SYDVKM. This chain uses TRBV28 with TRBJ1-5; D gene uncertain. This TCR derives from a human donor with narcolepsy. The sequenced sample consisted of CD45RA- memory CD4+ T cells from PBMCs. The CDR3 bases are TGTGCCAGCAGTTTAATCGCCCCTAACTACAATCAGCCCCAGCATTTT. It is translated as CASSLIAPNYNQPQHF.